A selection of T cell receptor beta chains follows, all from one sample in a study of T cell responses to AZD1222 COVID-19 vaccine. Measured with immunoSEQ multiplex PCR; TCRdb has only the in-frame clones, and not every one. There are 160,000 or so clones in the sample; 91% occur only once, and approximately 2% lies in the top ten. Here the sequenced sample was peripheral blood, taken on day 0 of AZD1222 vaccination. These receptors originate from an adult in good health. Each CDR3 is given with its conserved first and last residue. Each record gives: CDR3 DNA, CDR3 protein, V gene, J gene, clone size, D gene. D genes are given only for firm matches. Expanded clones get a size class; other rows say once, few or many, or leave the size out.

TGTGCCAGCAGCGCGGGGGGACAGCTGAGAAATGAAAAACTGTTTTTT	CASSAGGQLRNEKLFF	TRBV9	TRBJ1-4	-	TRBD1
TGTGCCAGCTCGGGAGGGTTACATGGCTACACCTTC	CASSGGLHGYTF	TRBV2	TRBJ1-2	-	-
TGTGCCACCAAGGGGGGGGCAGGGGCGAGTATCAGCAATCAGCCCCAGCATTTT	CATKGGAGASISNQPQHF	TRBV15	TRBJ1-5	once	-
TGTGCCAGTGGACAAAGACAGCTCGGCAATCAGCCCCAGCATTTT	CASGQRQLGNQPQHF	TRBV6-5	TRBJ1-5	few	-
TGTGCCAGCAGTTCTCGGGCCTCTGGGGCCAACGTCCTGACTTTC	CASSSRASGANVLTF	TRBV7-2	TRBJ2-6	-	-
TGTGCCAGCAGTCCCTGGGGAGGGGGCCAAGAGACCCAGTACTTC	CASSPWGGGQETQYF	TRBV28	TRBJ2-5	-	-
TGTGCCAGCGGACCGGGACAGGGGGACTATGGCTACACCTTC	CASGPGQGDYGYTF	TRBV6-6	TRBJ1-2	-	TRBD1
TGTGCCAGCAGGGTTGTAACAGGGACCTACGAGCAGTACTTC	CASRVVTGTYEQYF	TRBV28	TRBJ2-7	-	-
TGTGCCAGTAGTAGCGGGACAGGGGTAGATCAGCCCCAGCATTTT	CASSSGTGVDQPQHF	TRBV19	TRBJ1-5	-	TRBD1
TGTGCCAGCACCCCTGGGGGCGGGGTTATATACAATGAGCAGTTCTTC	CASTPGGGVIYNEQFF	TRBV4-2	TRBJ2-1	-	-
TGCGCCAGCAGCCAACAGACAGGGGGGCGAGACTACAATGAGCAGTTCTTC	CASSQQTGGRDYNEQFF	TRBV4-1	TRBJ2-1	-	TRBD1
TGTGCCAGCACCCTGCCCCCTGGGGACACCATATATTTT	CASTLPPGDTIYF	TRBV2	TRBJ1-3	-	-
TGTGCCAGCAGCCGTACCGCCGGGACAGGGGGCAGGTACGAGCAGTACTTC	CASSRTAGTGGRYEQYF	TRBV28	TRBJ2-7	few	TRBD1
TGTGCCAGCAGCTTATTTGATAATTCACCCCTCCACTTT	CASSLFDNSPLHF	TRBV11-3	TRBJ1-6	-	-
TGTGCCTGGAGTTCGGGAGTACTGACCGGGGAGCTGTTTTTT	CAWSSGVLTGELFF	TRBV30	TRBJ2-2	-	-
TGTGCCAGCAGTTTGAGGATAAAAGAGACCCAGTACTTC	CASSLRIKETQYF	TRBV28	TRBJ2-5	-	-
TGTGCCAGCAGCCAGCGAGGCGCCGGGGGGGATAACATTCAGTACTTC	CASSQRGAGGDNIQYF	TRBV3-1/TRBV3-2	TRBJ2-4	-	TRBD2
TGCGCCAGCAGCGTGGACCCGGTGTCTAAAGAAGCTTTCTTT	CASSVDPVSKEAFF	TRBV5-1	TRBJ1-1	-	-
TGTGCCAGCAGCCAACAGCACTATGGCTACACCTTC	CASSQQHYGYTF	TRBV7-9	TRBJ1-2	-	-
TGTGCCAGCAGCTCCCTCCTCGGGGGAGGCGAGACCCAGTACTTC	CASSSLLGGGETQYF	TRBV7-7	TRBJ2-5	-	-
TGCGCCAGCAGCTTAGACGGCAACTATGGCTACACCTTC	CASSLDGNYGYTF	TRBV5-1	TRBJ1-2	-	-
TGTGCCAGTAGTCCGGACTCCCTACGGGGAAAACTGTTTTTT	CASSPDSLRGKLFF	TRBV19	TRBJ1-4	-	-
TGTGCCACCCGTGGACTAGCGTTGAACAATGAGCAGTTCTTC	CATRGLALNNEQFF	TRBV15	TRBJ2-1	-	TRBD2
TGTGCTGTCAGTCCTTCTAGCAATCAGCCCCAGCATTTT	CAVSPSSNQPQHF	TRBV27	TRBJ1-5	-	-
TGTGCCACCAGCAGAGATCCTCGCAGGGATAACACCATATATTTT	CATSRDPRRDNTIYF	TRBV15	TRBJ1-3	once	-
TGTGCCAGCAGTGATAGGGCTGGAAACACCATATATTTT	CASSDRAGNTIYF	TRBV25-1	TRBJ1-3	-	-
TGTGCCAGCAGCGATACTCTGTACGGCATCACCGGGGAGCTGTTTTTT	CASSDTLYGITGELFF	TRBV9	TRBJ2-2	-	-
TGTGCCAGCAGGCCCCCCGGGGAGGGTAGGACCGGGGAGCTGTTTTTT	CASRPPGEGRTGELFF	TRBV27	TRBJ2-2	once	TRBD2
TGTGCCAGCAGTTCTGGGAACACTGAAGCTTTCTTT	CASSSGNTEAFF	TRBV6-2/TRBV6-3	TRBJ1-1	-	-
TGTGCCAGCAGCTTGAACACTGAAGCTTTCTTT	CASSLNTEAFF	TRBV7-9	TRBJ1-1	-	-
TGTGCCAGCAGTTACGGCAATTTCGGGGAGCTGTTTTTT	CASSYGNFGELFF	TRBV6-5	TRBJ2-2	-	-
TGTGCCAGCAGCTTACTCAGGGGAGCTGAAGCTTTCTTT	CASSLLRGAEAFF	TRBV7-3	TRBJ1-1	-	-
TGTGCCAGCAGCTCAGCCGCGGTTAGCACAGATACGCAGTATTTT	CASSSAAVSTDTQYF	TRBV11-2	TRBJ2-3	-	-
TGTGCCAGCGGACGGATTAACACTGAAGCTTTCTTT	CASGRINTEAFF	TRBV9	TRBJ1-1	few	-
TGTGCCAGCAGTGGGACAGGGTTTACCGGAAACACCATATATTTT	CASSGTGFTGNTIYF	TRBV21-1	TRBJ1-3	-	-
TGTGCCAGCAGCTTATGGGGACGGGGAAAGGACACTGAAGCTTTCTTT	CASSLWGRGKDTEAFF	TRBV7-8	TRBJ1-1	-	-
TGTGCCAGTAGTACGACAGGTAGCCACGAGCAGTACTTC	CASSTTGSHEQYF	TRBV19	TRBJ2-7	-	-
TGTGCCAGCAGCCCTAGCCCGGGATATGACACTGAAGCTTTCTTT	CASSPSPGYDTEAFF	TRBV7-2	TRBJ1-1	-	-
TGTGCCAGCAGCGTAGGGTTGGGCATCTCTGGAAACACCATATATTTT	CASSVGLGISGNTIYF	TRBV9	TRBJ1-3	-	-
TGTGCCAGCAGCTTATCCGGGACCTTGAACACCGGGGAGCTGTTTTTT	CASSLSGTLNTGELFF	TRBV7-3	TRBJ2-2	-	-
TGTGCCAGCAGCCCCCCCCGGGGGAGCAATCAGCCCCAGCATTTT	CASSPPRGSNQPQHF	TRBV2	TRBJ1-5	-	-
TGTGCCAGCAGCCCGAGCGACATCCCCCTCGCTGGGGCCAACGTCCTGACTTTC	CASSPSDIPLAGANVLTF	TRBV9	TRBJ2-6	-	-